These 17 T cell receptor beta chains were all obtained from the same sample, sequenced in a study of shared clonotypes between healthy human individuals. Clones were sequenced by immunoSEQ multiplex PCR, and TCRdb holds only the in-frame ones, with some missing. This sample has millions of clones, with roughly 94% found just once. The source material was naive CD4+ T cells sorted from blood. As to subset: CD45RA+ positively selected. Every receptor here comes from a man between 18 and 35 years old in good health.

This clone occurred once. This sequence joins TRBV10-3 and TRBJ2-7; a weak D match, TRBD1 (6 bases). Germline CDR1 and CDR2: ENHRY and SYGVKD. This CDR3 region has 15 residues. V lost 3 bases to trimming and J lost 2 bases, with 14 bases between them. The CDR3 sequence: CAISDIRDTTYEQYF. The DNA for the CDR3 is TGTGCCATCAGTGATATAAGGGACACAACCTACGAGCAGTACTTC.

The sample holds one count of this clone. The J gene is TRBJ2-5, the V gene TRBV5-6, with TRBD2 matching over 9 bases. CDR3 length: 15 residues. The V and J ends lost 4 bases and 1 base, in that order; junction bases with no gene match: 5. Germline-derived CDR1 and CDR2 are SGHDT and YYEEEE. The CDR3 sequence: CASSRAGGVQETQYF. The CDR3 coding sequence is TGTGCCAGCAGCAGAGCGGGGGGCGTCCAAGAGACCCAGTACTTC.

The chain links TRBV7-9 to TRBJ2-2; D gene ambiguous. Germline CDR1 reads SEHNR; CDR2 reads FQNEAQ (reference sequence). The CDR3 extends over 12 amino acids. V lost 1 base and J 7 bases, leaving 4 bases between the germline ends. The chain's CDR3 is CASSLEYGELFF. The CDR3 coding sequence is TGTGCCAGCAGCTTAGAGTACGGGGAGCTGTTTTTT.

To note about this clone: This specimen includes other DNA sequences encoding the same CDR3. V usage is TRBV5-8 and J usage is TRBJ2-5; D not certain. Germline V gene lookup returns CDR1 SGHTS and CDR2 YDEGEE. The CDR3 contains 11 residues. Trimming stripped 4 bases from V and 4 bases from J, with 5 bases between. Written as DNA, the CDR3 is TGTGCCAGCAGCCCCCGAGAGACCCAGTACTTC. Translating gives CASSPRETQYF.

The V and J genes are TRBV4-3 and TRBJ2-3; 9 bases are a match to TRBD2. The CDR3 runs to 18 residues. Germline V gene sequence: CDR1 LGHNA, CDR2 YSLEER. Germline trimming cut 0 bases from V and 0 bases from J; bases unmatched to any gene: 7. CDR3 protein: CASSQELSSGASTDTQYF. The CDR3 nucleotides are TGCGCCAGCAGCCAAGAATTGTCTAGCGGGGCTAGCACAGATACGCAGTATTTT.

The rearrangement joins TRBV30 to TRBJ2-3; D is uncertain. V dropped 5 bases and J dropped 3 bases, with 9 bases sitting between them. Germline CDR1 is GTSNPN and CDR2 is SVGIG (reference sequence). CDR3 length: 12 residues. CDR3 coding DNA: TGTGCCTGGGGCCGCACAACAGATACGCAGTATTTT. Protein sequence: CAWGRTTDTQYF. Filled out from reference TRBV30 and TRBJ2-3, the complete variable domain reads SQTIHQWPATLVQPVGSPLSLECTVEGTSNPNLYWYRQAAGRGLQLLFYSVGIGQISSEVPQNLSASRPQDRQFILSSKKLLLSDSGFYLCAWGRTTDTQYFGPGTRLTVL.

V and J are TRBV5-1 and TRBJ2-5, with no clear D. The germline V and J ends were trimmed by 3 bases and 5 bases, with 11 bases remaining between them. Germline loops: CDR1 SGHRS, CDR2 YFSETQ. This CDR3 is 13 amino acids long. CDR3 amino acids: CASSSNRRETQYF. CDR3 in DNA: TGCGCCAGCAGCTCTAACCGAAGGGAGACCCAGTACTTC.

The chain recombines TRBV5-1 with TRBJ2-5, with 7 bases lining up with TRBD1. The CDR3 spans 16 residues. Trimming at V came to 2 bases and at J to 0 bases, leaving 7 bases not matched to a gene. Germline V CDR1 and CDR2: SGHRS, YFSETQ. CDR3: CASSLGQAENQETQYF. CDR3 in DNA: TGCGCCAGCAGCTTAGGACAGGCCGAGAACCAAGAGACCCAGTACTTC.

The chain combines TRBV5-4 with TRBJ2-7, with 11 nucleotides matching TRBD2. V was clipped by 0 bases and J by 3 bases; unmatched bases: 2. The CDR3 has 15 residues. Germline assignment: CDR1 SGHNT and CDR2 YYREEE (reference sequence). This CDR3 is CASSLAGTSGYEQYF. Written as DNA, the CDR3 is TGTGCCAGCAGCTTGGCCGGGACTAGCGGCTACGAGCAGTACTTC.

This clone has a handful of counts. The chain uses TRBV10-1 and TRBJ1-2, with 8 bases that match TRBD1. Trimming removed 6 bases from V and 9 bases from J; junction bases left unmatched: 12. From germline, CDR1 is WNHNN and CDR2 SYGVQD (reference sequence). The CDR3 spans 14 residues. CDR3 DNA: TGCGCCAGCAGCTCGAACCGGGACAGGATAAGCTACACCTTC. This gives the protein CASSSNRDRISYTF.

This clone was picked up a small number of times. The J gene is TRBJ1-2, the V gene TRBV28; the D gene is possibly TRBD1 (6 bases). The CDR3 runs 13 residues. V dropped 4 bases and J dropped 7 bases, with 13 bases sitting between them. Per germline, CDR1 MDHEN and CDR2 SYDVKM. In DNA form, the CDR3 reads TGTGCCAGCAGTTCTCAACAGGGACCTGGCTACACCTTC. Its translation: CASSSQQGPGYTF.

The chain has TRBV4-1 and TRBJ1-2; D call uncertain. Germline V gives CDR1 MGHRA, CDR2 YSYEKL. Deletions cut 3 bases from V and 4 bases from J, with 18 bases between. The CDR3 loop spans 16 amino acids. For the CDR3, the DNA is TGCGCCAGCAGCCACCCTCCGACCGGGGAGGGCTATGGCTACACCTTC. Its protein product is CASSHPPTGEGYGYTF.

This sequence joins TRBV6-1 and TRBJ2-4; no reliable D call. There are 10 residues in the CDR3. Germline-derived CDR1 and CDR2 are MNHNS and SASEGT. The ends were cut back, 7 bases at V and 11 bases at J, with 9 bases in the middle. CDR3 sequence: CASIDTLQYF. The CDR3 nucleotides read TGTGCCAGCATTGATACACTTCAGTACTTC.

The chain recombines TRBV30 with TRBJ2-2, with D tentatively TRBD2 (6 bases). This CDR3 is 14 amino acids long. V lost 0 bases and J 4 bases, leaving 9 bases between the germline ends. Germline V gives CDR1 GTSNPN, CDR2 SVGIG (reference sequence). The CDR3 reads CAWSVRGSTGELFF. CDR3 nucleotide sequence: TGTGCCTGGAGTGTACGGGGGAGCACCGGGGAGCTGTTTTTT.

V and J are TRBV7-9 and TRBJ2-2; 9 bases map to TRBD1. The CDR3 is made up of 16 amino acids. The trim removed 6 bases at V and 8 bases at J, leaving 13 bases unmatched. CDR1 is SEHNR and CDR2 is FQNEAQ in the germline V gene (reference sequence). CDR3 DNA: TGTGCCAGCAGAATTACCGGGACAGGGTCCACTGGGGAGCTGTTTTTT. Encoded protein: CASRITGTGSTGELFF. The whole variable domain, remainder taken from reference TRBV7-9 and TRBJ2-2, is DTGVSQNPRHKITKRGQNVTFRCDPISEHNRLYWYRQTLGQGPEFLTYFQNEAQLEKSRLLSDRFSAERPKGSFSTLEIQRTEQGDSAMYLCASRITGTGSTGELFFGEGSRLTVL.

Notes on this clone: This same CDR3 is encoded by further DNA sequences in the sample. The genes are TRBV5-1 and TRBJ1-1, with a tentative D call TRBD1 (5 bases). Germline CDR1 is SGHRS and CDR2 is YFSETQ. There are 14 residues in the CDR3. Trimming stripped 2 bases from V and 2 bases from J, with 10 bases between. This chain's CDR3 is CASSLTGGNTEAFF. The DNA of the CDR3 is TGCGCCAGCAGCTTAACCGGGGGAAACACTGAAGCTTTCTTT.

The chain combines TRBV5-1 with TRBJ2-5, with TRBD1 identical over 7 bases. Trimming cost V 5 bases and J 3 bases; bases outside gene matches: 7. This CDR3 has 14 amino acids. Germline CDR1 and CDR2: SGHRS and YFSETQ. The DNA of the CDR3 is TGCGCCAGCAGTTCCGGGACAGTCAAAGAGACCCAGTACTTC. It codes for CASSSGTVKETQYF.